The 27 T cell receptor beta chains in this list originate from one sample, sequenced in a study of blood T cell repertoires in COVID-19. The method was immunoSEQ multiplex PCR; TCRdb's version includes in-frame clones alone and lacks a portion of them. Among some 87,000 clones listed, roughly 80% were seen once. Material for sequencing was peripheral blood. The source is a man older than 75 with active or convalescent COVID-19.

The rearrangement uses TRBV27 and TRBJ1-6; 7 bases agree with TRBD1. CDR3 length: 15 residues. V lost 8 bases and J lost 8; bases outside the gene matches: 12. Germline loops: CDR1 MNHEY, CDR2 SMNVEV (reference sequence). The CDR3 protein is CASRPPGGTHSPLHF. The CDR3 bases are TGTGCCAGCCGCCCCCCAGGGGGAACGCATTCACCCCTCCACTTT.

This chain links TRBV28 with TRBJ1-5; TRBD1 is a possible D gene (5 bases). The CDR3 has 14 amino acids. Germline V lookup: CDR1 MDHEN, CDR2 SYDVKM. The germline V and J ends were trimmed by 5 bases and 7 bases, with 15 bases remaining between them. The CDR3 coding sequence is TGTGCCAGCAGTACCCAGGGTCTCGGCCAGCCCCAGCATTTT. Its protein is CASSTQGLGQPQHF.

The CDR3 spells CASRSQGLGYTF. The CDR3 nucleotides are TGTGCCAGCAGATCACAGGGGTTAGGCTACACCTTC. The V and J genes are TRBV6-5 and TRBJ1-2, with 7 bases identical to TRBD1. The CDR3 totals 12 residues. After removal of 6 bases from V and 8 bases from J, the junction contained 6 bases not matched to a gene. The germline CDR1 and CDR2 sequences are MNHEY and SVGAGI.

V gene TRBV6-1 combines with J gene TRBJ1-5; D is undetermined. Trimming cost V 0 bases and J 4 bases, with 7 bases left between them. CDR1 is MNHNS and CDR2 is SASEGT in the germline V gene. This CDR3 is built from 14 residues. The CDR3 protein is CASSEAYGNQPQHF. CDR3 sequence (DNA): TGTGCCAGCAGTGAAGCCTACGGTAATCAGCCCCAGCATTTT.

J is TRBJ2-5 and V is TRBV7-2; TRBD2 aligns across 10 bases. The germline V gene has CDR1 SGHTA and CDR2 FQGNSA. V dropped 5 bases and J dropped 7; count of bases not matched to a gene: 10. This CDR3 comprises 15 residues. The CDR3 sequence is CASSQVVAGGRTQYF. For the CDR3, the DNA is TGTGCCAGCAGCCAGGTGGTAGCGGGGGGTCGGACCCAGTACTTC. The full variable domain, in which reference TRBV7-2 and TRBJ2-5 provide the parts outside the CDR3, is GAGVSQSPSNKVTEKGKDVELRCDPISGHTALYWYRQSLGQGLEFLIYFQGNSAPDKSGLPSDRFSAERTGGSVSTLTIQRTQQEDSAVYLCASSQVVAGGRTQYFGPGTRLLVL.

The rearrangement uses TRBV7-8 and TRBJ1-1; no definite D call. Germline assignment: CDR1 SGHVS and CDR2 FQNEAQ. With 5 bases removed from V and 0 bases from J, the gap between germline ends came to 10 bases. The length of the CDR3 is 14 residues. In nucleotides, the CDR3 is TGTGCCAGCAGCCGGACTCAAGTGAACACTGAAGCTTTCTTT. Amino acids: CASSRTQVNTEAFF.

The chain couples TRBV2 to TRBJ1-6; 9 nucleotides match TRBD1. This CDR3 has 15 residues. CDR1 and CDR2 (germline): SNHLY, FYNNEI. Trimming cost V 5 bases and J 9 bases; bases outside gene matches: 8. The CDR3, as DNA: TGTGCCAGCAGTATCCGACAGGGGGATAGTTCACCCCTCCACTTT. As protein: CASSIRQGDSSPLHF.

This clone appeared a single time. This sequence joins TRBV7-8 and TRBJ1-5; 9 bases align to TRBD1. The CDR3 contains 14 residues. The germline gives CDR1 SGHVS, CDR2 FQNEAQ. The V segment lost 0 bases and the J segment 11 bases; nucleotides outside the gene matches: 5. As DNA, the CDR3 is TGTGCCAGCAGCTTAGCGGGGACAGGGTTGGCCCAGCATTTT. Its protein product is CASSLAGTGLAQHF. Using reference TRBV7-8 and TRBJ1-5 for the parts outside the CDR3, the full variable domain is GAGVSQSPRYKVAKRGQDVALRCDPISGHVSLFWYQQALGQGPEFLTYFQNEAQLDKSGLPSDRFFAERPEGSVSTLKIQRTQQEDSAVYLCASSLAGTGLAQHFGDGTRLSIL.

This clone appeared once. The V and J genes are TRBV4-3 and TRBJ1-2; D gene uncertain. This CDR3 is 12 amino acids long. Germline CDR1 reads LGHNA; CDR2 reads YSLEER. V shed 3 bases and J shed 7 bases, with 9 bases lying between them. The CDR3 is CASSHGSAGYTF. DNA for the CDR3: TGCGCCAGCAGCCATGGGAGCGCTGGCTACACCTTC.

The CDR3 is CASSLITATYNEQFF. DNA of the CDR3: TGTGCCAGCAGTTTAATAACAGCTACCTACAATGAGCAGTTCTTC. This chain connects TRBV28 to TRBJ2-1; no clear D. From germline, CDR1 is MDHEN and CDR2 SYDVKM. Deletions cut 2 bases from V and 2 bases from J, with 10 bases between. This CDR3 comprises 15 residues.

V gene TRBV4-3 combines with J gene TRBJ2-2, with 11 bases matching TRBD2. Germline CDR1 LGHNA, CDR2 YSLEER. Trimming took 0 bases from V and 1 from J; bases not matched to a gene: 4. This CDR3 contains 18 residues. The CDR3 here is CASSQDLAGGMNTGELFF. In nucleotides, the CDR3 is TGCGCCAGCAGCCAAGATCTAGCGGGGGGCATGAACACCGGGGAGCTGTTTTTT.

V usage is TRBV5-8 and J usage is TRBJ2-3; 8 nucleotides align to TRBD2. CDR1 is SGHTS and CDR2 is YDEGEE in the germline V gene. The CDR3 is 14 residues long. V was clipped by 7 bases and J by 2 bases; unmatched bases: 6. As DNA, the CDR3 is TGTGCCAGCCGGAAGCGGGGGCTCACAGATACGCAGTATTTT. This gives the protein CASRKRGLTDTQYF.

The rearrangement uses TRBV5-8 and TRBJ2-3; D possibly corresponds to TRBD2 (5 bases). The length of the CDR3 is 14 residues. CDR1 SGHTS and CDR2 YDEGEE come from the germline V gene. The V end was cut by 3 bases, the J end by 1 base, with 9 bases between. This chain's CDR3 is CASSWRTRTDTQYF. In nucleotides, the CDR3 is TGTGCCAGCAGCTGGCGGACTCGCACAGATACGCAGTATTTT.

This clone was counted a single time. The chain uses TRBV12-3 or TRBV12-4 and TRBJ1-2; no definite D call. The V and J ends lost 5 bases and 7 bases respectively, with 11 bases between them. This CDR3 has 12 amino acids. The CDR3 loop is CASSQELSGYTF. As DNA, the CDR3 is TGTGCCAGCAGTCAAGAGCTAAGTGGCTACACCTTC.

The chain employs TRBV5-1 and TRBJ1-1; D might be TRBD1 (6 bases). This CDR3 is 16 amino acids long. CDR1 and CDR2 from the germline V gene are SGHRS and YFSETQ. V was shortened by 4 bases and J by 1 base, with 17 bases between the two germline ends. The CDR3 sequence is CASSLGTGTPNTEAFF. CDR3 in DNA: TGCGCCAGCAGCCTTGGAACCGGGACACCGAACACTGAAGCTTTCTTT.

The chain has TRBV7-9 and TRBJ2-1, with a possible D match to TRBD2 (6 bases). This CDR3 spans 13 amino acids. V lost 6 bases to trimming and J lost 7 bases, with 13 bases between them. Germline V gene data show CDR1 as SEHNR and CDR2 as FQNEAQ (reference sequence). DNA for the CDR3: TGTGCCAGCAGGTCCGGAAGCGGGAATGAGCAGTTCTTC. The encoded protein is CASRSGSGNEQFF. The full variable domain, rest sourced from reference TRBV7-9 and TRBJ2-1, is DTGVSQNPRHKITKRGQNVTFRCDPISEHNRLYWYRQTLGQGPEFLTYFQNEAQLEKSRLLSDRFSAERPKGSFSTLEIQRTEQGDSAMYLCASRSGSGNEQFFGPGTRLTVL.

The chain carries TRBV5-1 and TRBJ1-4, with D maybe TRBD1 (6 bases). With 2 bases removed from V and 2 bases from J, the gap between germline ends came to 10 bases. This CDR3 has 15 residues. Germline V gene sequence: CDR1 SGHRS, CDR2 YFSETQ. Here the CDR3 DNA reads TGCGCCAGCAGCTTCACAGGGTCCACTAATGAAAAACTGTTTTTT. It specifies CASSFTGSTNEKLFF.

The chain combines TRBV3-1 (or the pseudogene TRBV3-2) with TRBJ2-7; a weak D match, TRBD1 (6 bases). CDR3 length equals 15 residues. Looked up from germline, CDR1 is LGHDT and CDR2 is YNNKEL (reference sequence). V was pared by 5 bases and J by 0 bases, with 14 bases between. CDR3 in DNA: TGTGCCAGCAGCTCTTACAGGGAAGCCTCCTACGAGCAGTACTTC. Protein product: CASSSYREASYEQYF.

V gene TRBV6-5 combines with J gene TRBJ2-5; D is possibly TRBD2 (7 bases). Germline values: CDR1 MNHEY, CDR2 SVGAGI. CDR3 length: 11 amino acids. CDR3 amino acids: CTCGGGATQYF. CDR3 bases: TGTACCTGTGGTGGGGGGGCGACCCAGTACTTC.

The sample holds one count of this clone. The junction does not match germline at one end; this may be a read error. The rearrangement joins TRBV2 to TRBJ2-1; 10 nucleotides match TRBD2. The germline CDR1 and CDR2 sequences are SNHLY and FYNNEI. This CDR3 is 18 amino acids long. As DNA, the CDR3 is TGTGCCAGCAGCGAAGATGGTAGCGGGGGGATTATTGATTATGAGCAGTTCTTC. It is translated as CASSEDGSGGIIDYEQFF.

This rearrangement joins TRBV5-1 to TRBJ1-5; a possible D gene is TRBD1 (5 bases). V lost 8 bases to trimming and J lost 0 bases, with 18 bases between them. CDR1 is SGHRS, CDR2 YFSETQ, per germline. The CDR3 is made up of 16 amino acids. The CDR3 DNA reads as TGCGCCAGTTCCCGGGGAGGGACTGATAGCAATCAGCCCCAGCATTTT. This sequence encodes CASSRGGTDSNQPQHF.

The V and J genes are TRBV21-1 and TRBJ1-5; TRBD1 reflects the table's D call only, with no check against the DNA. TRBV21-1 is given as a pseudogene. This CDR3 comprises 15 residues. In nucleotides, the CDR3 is TGTGCCAGCAGCAAACAGGGGGTGAGCAATCAGCCCCAGCATTTT. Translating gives CASSKQGVSNQPQHF.

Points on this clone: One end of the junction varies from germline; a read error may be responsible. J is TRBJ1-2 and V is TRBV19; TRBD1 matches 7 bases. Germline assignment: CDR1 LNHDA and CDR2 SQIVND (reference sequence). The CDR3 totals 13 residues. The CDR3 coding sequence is TGTGCCAGTAGTACGAGACAGGGCTTTATGTGTCTCTTC. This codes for CASSTRQGFMCLF.

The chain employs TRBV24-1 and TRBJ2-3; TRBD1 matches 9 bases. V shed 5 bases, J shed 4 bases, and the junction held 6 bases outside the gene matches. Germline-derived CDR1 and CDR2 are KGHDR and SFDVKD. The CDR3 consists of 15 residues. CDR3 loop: CATSVGQGSADTQYF. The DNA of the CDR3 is TGTGCCACCAGTGTAGGACAGGGGAGCGCAGATACGCAGTATTTT.

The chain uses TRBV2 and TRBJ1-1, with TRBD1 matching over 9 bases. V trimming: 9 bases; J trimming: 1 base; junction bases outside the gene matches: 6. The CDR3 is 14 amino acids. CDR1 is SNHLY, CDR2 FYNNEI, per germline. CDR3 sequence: CASTPGQGNTEAFF. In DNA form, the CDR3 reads TGTGCCAGTACGCCGGGACAGGGGAACACTGAAGCTTTCTTT. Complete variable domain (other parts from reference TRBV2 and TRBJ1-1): EPEVTQTPSHQVTQMGQEVILRCVPISNHLYFYWYRQILGQKVEFLVSFYNNEISEKSEIFDDQFSVERPDGSNFTLKIRSTKLEDSAMYFCASTPGQGNTEAFFGQGTRLTVV.

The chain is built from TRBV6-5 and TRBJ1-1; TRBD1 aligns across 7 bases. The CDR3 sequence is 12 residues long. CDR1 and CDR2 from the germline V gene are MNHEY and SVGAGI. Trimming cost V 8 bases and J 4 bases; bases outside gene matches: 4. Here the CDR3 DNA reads TGTGCCAGCCGGACAGGAGGCACTGAAGCTTTCTTT. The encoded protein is CASRTGGTEAFF.

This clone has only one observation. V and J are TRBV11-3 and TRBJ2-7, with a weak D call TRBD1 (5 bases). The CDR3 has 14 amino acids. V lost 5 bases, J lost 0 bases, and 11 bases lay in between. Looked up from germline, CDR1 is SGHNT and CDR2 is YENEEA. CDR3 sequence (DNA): TGTGCCAGCAGCCCCCAGGGTAGCTCCTACGAGCAGTACTTC. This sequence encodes CASSPQGSSYEQYF.